These T cell receptor beta chains were read from a single sample in a study of blood T cell repertoires in COVID-19. Clones were read by immunoSEQ multiplex PCR, and TCRdb kept only the in-frame ones, dropping some. The data contain 250,000 or so clones, 88% of them singletons. Sequenced sample: peripheral blood. The receptor set was obtained from a woman in her twenties or thirties with acute or convalescent COVID-19. The CDR3 runs from the conserved cysteine through the conserved F or W. D genes are given only for firm matches. A row's size may be missing; if present it is once, few, many or a size class.

>.|.|TRBJ1-1|TRBV4-1
CASSLAGFGTEAFF
TGCGCCAGCAGCCTCGCAGGGTTTGGTACTGAAGCTTTCTTT
>.|.|TRBJ2-1|TRBV29-1
CSVGSGASNEQFF
TGCAGCGTTGGGTCGGGAGCCAGCAATGAGCAGTTCTTC
>.|.|TRBJ1-1|TRBV9
CASSQQPVNTEAFF
TGTGCCAGCAGCCAACAGCCCGTGAACACTGAAGCTTTCTTT
>TRBD1|.|TRBJ1-5|TRBV12-5
CASGLVSSLLRRDSYSNQPQHF
TGTGCTAGTGGTTTGGTGTCCAGCCTCCTACGACGGGACAGCTATAGCAATCAGCCCCAGCATTTT
>.|once|TRBJ2-1|TRBV9
CASSQAGTYDEQFF
TGTGCCAGCAGCCAAGCCGGGACATACGATGAGCAGTTCTTC
>.|.|TRBJ2-2|TRBV24-1
CATSDNRAPNTGELFF
TGTGCCACCAGTGATAACAGGGCTCCGAACACCGGGGAGCTGTTTTTT
>.|.|TRBJ2-1|TRBV27
CASSLRLQSLANEQFF
TGTGCCAGCAGTTTAAGGCTACAGAGCCTGGCCAATGAGCAGTTCTTC
>.|.|TRBJ2-1|TRBV24-1
CATSDAGENNEQFF
TGTGCCACCAGTGATGCAGGGGAGAACAATGAGCAGTTCTTC
>.|.|TRBJ1-5|TRBV18
CASSTDIDLNSNQPQHF
TGTGCCAGCTCTACGGACATCGACCTTAATAGCAATCAGCCCCAGCATTTT
>.|.|TRBJ1-3|TRBV6-2/TRBV6-3
CASSYRGLRNTIYF
TGTGCCAGCAGTTACCGCGGCCTAAGAAACACCATATATTTT
>TRBD2|.|TRBJ2-1|TRBV11-3
CASSPSGRAGEQFF
TGTGCCAGCAGCCCTAGCGGGAGGGCAGGTGAGCAGTTCTTC
>TRBD1|.|TRBJ2-7|TRBV5-1
CASSRGGQGNPPYEQYF
TGCGCCAGCAGCCGGGGGGGACAGGGGAATCCTCCCTACGAGCAGTACTTC
>TRBD2|few|TRBJ2-1|TRBV13
CASSTLSRTSGRASHNEQFF
TGTGCCAGCAGCACCCTCTCCCGGACTAGCGGGAGGGCCAGCCACAATGAGCAGTTCTTC
>TRBD2|.|TRBJ2-1|TRBV2
CASSDALLAGVNNEQFF
TGTGCCAGCAGTGATGCCCTCCTAGCGGGAGTGAACAATGAGCAGTTCTTC
>TRBD1|.|TRBJ1-6|TRBV18
CASSPREGQGTSPLHF
TGTGCCAGCTCACCACGAGAGGGACAGGGTACTTCACCCCTCCACTTT
>.|.|TRBJ1-4|TRBV2
CASQRTNEKLFF
TGTGCCAGCCAGCGGACTAATGAAAAACTGTTTTTT
>TRBD1|.|TRBJ1-5|TRBV19
CASSMQTGGGQPQHF
TGTGCCAGTAGTATGCAGACAGGGGGCGGCCAGCCCCAGCATTTT
>TRBD1|.|TRBJ2-7|TRBV30
CAWFPGQSYEQYF
TGTGCCTGGTTTCCGGGACAGAGCTACGAGCAGTACTTC
>TRBD1|.|TRBJ2-2|TRBV5-5
CASSAGTANTGELFF
TGTGCCAGCAGCGCCGGGACAGCGAACACCGGGGAGCTGTTTTTT
>TRBD1|.|TRBJ1-1|TRBV5-6
CASSPWTGERAFF
TGTGCCAGCAGCCCCTGGACAGGGGAGCGAGCTTTCTTT
>.|once|TRBJ2-1|TRBV6-2/TRBV6-3
CASSNHPGNEQFF
TGTGCCAGCAGCAACCATCCCGGCAATGAGCAGTTCTTC
>TRBD1|once|TRBJ1-5|TRBV27
CASSSTGLSNQPQHF
TGTGCCAGCAGTTCGACAGGGTTAAGCAATCAGCCCCAGCATTTT
>.|few|TRBJ2-7|TRBV3-1/TRBV3-2
CASSQESGFYYEQYF
TGTGCCAGCAGCCAAGAATCGGGTTTCTACTACGAGCAGTACTTC
>.|.|TRBJ1-1|TRBV11-2
CASSQQGATEAFF
TGTGCCAGCAGCCAACAAGGGGCCACTGAAGCTTTCTTT
>.|.|TRBJ2-1|TRBV7-2
CASSSVARGEQFF
TGTGCCAGCAGCTCAGTCGCTCGGGGTGAGCAGTTCTTC
>.|.|TRBJ2-5|TRBV24-1
CATGGGGTQYF
TGTGCCACCGGAGGGGGGGGGACCCAGTACTTC
>TRBD2|once|TRBJ2-3|TRBV4-3
CASSSRLQAGRTDTQYF
TGCGCCAGCAGCTCACGACTTCAAGCGGGGCGCACAGATACGCAGTATTTT
>.|.|TRBJ2-2|TRBV3-1/TRBV3-2
CASSPFGRGGELFF
TGTGCCAGCAGCCCTTTCGGTAGAGGCGGGGAGCTGTTTTTT
>.|.|TRBJ2-1|TRBV11-2
CASSLTGWEQFF
TGTGCCAGCAGCTTAACAGGGTGGGAGCAGTTCTTC
>TRBD2|.|TRBJ2-1|TRBV5-1
CASSLARAGVYNEQFF
TGCGCCAGCAGCTTGGCCCGAGCGGGAGTCTACAATGAGCAGTTCTTC
>.|.|TRBJ1-6|TRBV27
CASSLGWRAGSPLHF
TGTGCCAGCAGTTTAGGATGGAGGGCGGGGTCACCCCTCCACTTT
>.|.|TRBJ1-2|TRBV4-3
CASSQQQGNYGYTF
TGCGCCAGCAGCCAGCAACAGGGAAACTATGGCTACACCTTC
>TRBD2|once|TRBJ2-3|TRBV5-1
CASSGRLAISTDTQYF
TGCGCCAGCAGCGGTCGACTAGCGATTAGCACAGATACGCAGTATTTT
>.|.|TRBJ2-3|TRBV7-3
CASSRAGGSTDTQYF
TGTGCCAGCAGCCGCGCGGGCGGTAGCACAGATACGCAGTATTTT
>TRBD2|.|TRBJ2-7|TRBV27
CASSLSRGSGRRRYEQYF
TGTGCCAGCAGTTTATCGCGGGGTAGCGGGAGAAGGCGCTACGAGCAGTACTTC
>TRBD1|.|TRBJ2-1|TRBV19
CASRRDSYNEQFF
TGTGCCAGTAGACGGGACAGCTACAATGAGCAGTTCTTC
>.|.|TRBJ2-6|TRBV6-5
CASRASGANVLTF
TGTGCCAGCAGGGCCTCTGGGGCCAACGTCCTGACTTTC
>TRBD2|few|TRBJ2-3|TRBV6-6
CASSLAERTQYF
TGTGCCAGCAGTCTAGCGGAGCGGACGCAGTATTTT
>.|.|TRBJ2-7|TRBV27
CASSFFRGREQYF
TGTGCCAGCAGTTTTTTTAGAGGAAGGGAGCAGTACTTC
>TRBD1|.|TRBJ1-4|TRBV11-2
CASSQDRGNEKLFF
TGTGCCAGCAGCCAAGACAGGGGGAATGAAAAACTGTTTTTT
>.|.|TRBJ2-2|TRBV10-1
CASRAGAGANTGELFF
TGCGCCAGCAGGGCAGGGGCCGGGGCAAACACCGGGGAGCTGTTTTTT
>TRBD1|.|TRBJ2-5|TRBV6-2/TRBV6-3
CASSLTKTGRTETQYF
TGTGCCAGCAGCTTAACTAAGACAGGGCGGACAGAGACCCAGTACTTC
>.|.|TRBJ1-3|TRBV9
CASSVWQNSGNTIYF
TGTGCCAGCAGCGTATGGCAGAACTCTGGAAACACCATATATTTT